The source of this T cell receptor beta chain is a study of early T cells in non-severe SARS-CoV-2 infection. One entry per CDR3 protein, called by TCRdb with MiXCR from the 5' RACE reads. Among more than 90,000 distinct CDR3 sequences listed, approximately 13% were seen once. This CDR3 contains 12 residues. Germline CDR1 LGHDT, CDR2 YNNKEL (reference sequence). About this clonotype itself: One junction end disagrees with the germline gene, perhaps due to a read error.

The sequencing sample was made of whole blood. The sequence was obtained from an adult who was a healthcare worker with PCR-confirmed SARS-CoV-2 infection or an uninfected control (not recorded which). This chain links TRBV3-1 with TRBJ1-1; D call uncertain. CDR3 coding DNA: TGTGCCAGCAGCCTCGTGAACACTGAAGTTTTCTTT. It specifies CASSLVNTEVFF.